This TCR beta chain derives from a study of blood T cell repertoires in COVID-19. In germline, CDR1 is SGHKS, CDR2 YYEKEE (reference sequence). V lost 4 bases and J 3 bases, leaving 8 bases between the germline ends. The CDR3 extends over 12 amino acids. Using immunoSEQ multiplex PCR, the repertoire was profiled, and TCRdb retains in-frame clones only, with some absent. This sample has 110,000 to 150,000 clones; under 80% occur once, and the top ten carry about 4%. This clonotype was obtained from a man aged 55 to 70 with acute or convalescent COVID-19. The sequenced sample consisted of peripheral blood. The V and J genes are TRBV5-5 and TRBJ2-7, with D uncertain. The chain's CDR3 is CASSPGFYEQYF. The CDR3 DNA reads as TGTGCCAGCAGCCCAGGATTCTACGAGCAGTACTTC.